This T cell receptor (beta chain) emerged from a study of T cells in Graves' hyperthyroidism and ophthalmopathy. Amplified TCR beta CDR3 regions came from RNA transcripts. During a first-round RT-PCR of the TCR CDR3, the HTBI primer set was used. Each CDR3 protein gets one entry after TCRdb re-called the multiplex PCR reads with MiXCR. Of fewer than 110,000 distinct CDR3 sequences listed, roughly 50% are singletons. This clonotype was seen a handful of times. Sequencing was done on a sample of blood. The source of this sequence is a middle-aged man with Graves' hyperthyroidism.

Here the CDR3 DNA reads TGTGCCAGCAGCGCTACTAGCGGGGTCGAGCAGTACTTC. This sequence encodes CASSATSGVEQYF. This sequence joins TRBV7-9 and TRBJ2-7; TRBD2 agrees at 10 bases. J was trimmed by 6 bases and V by 5 bases; bases with no gene match: 4. CDR1 and CDR2 (germline): SEHNR, FQNEAQ (reference sequence). The CDR3 runs to 13 residues.